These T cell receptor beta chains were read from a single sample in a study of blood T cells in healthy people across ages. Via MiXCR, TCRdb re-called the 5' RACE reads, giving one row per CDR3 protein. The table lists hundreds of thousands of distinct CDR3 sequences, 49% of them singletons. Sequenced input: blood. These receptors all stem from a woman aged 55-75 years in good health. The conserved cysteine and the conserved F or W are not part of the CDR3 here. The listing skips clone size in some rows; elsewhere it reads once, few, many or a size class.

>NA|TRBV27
ASSGQDGHLGTQY
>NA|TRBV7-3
ASSLNAGSEQY
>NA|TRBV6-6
ASSWRASSYNEQF
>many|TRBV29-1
SVESVGGSYNEQY
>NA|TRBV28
ASSLTGLSSYEQY
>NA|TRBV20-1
SASPPSFDYEQY
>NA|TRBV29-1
SVGRGSNQPQH
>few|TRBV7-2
ASRTTGQRRYEQY
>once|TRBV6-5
ASSYSSTSGRAGDTQY
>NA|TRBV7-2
ASSPTGTGSTQY
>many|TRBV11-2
ASSEDSSEAF
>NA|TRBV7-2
ASSQRTAQETQY
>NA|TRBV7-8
ASSIRWTGPGYNEQF
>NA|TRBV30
AWSRDYASYEQY
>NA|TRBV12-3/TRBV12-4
ASGVIRGFEQY
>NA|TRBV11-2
ASSLEIAYEQY
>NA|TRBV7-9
ASSSGAGRETQY
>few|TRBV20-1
SAQTPSGADTQY
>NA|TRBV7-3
ASSLRQNSNEQF
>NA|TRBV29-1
SVRGLGNEQF
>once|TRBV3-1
ASRQTGGRSDTQY
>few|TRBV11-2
ASSLLAGGSYEQY
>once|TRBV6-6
ASSYSREGYT
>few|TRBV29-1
SVEGGRSSYNEQF
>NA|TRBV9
ASSVGALHTDTQY
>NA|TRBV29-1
SVEVGQTSYEQY
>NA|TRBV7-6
ASSLWTARNTEAF
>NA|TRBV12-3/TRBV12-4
ASSGTAYNEQF
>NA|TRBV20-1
SAAGGRQTYEQY
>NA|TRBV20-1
SAKGVVGYEQY
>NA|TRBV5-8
ASSLPLLTRFVYGYT
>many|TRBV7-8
ASSPRLAGSSTDTQY
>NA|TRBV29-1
SAGMGTLTYEQN
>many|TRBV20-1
SARVQETQY
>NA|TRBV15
ATSGLGQREETQY
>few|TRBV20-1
SASRLREGYEQY
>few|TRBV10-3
AISPTAYEQY
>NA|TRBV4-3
ASSQDYRYTGELF
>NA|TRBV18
ASSLLHQGQGTYEQY
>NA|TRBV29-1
SVDQGTGGQYEQY
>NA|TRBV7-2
ASSSGRGYGYT